This T cell receptor (beta chain) is drawn from a study of vaccination effects on CD4 cells after COVID-19. About the study: Every participant took two doses of the BNT162b2 or mRNA-1273 vaccine.

Measured with immunoSEQ multiplex PCR; TCRdb has only the in-frame clones, and not every one. The top ten hold around 30% of the sample, which has under 55,000 clones, approximately 72% seen once. This clone has just one count. Antigen specificity is unknown. Trimming removed 3 bases from V and 0 bases from J; junction bases left unmatched: 5. The germline V gene has CDR1 SGHVS and CDR2 FQNEAQ. This CDR3 spans 16 amino acids. Sequencing was preceded by expansion of antigen-specific CD4+ T cells with viral peptide pools in the ViraFEST assay. Between days 10 and 11 of culture, CD4+ T cells were separated out. Convalescent patients had PCR-confirmed SARS-CoV-2 infection between March and December 2020. Points from the study as a whole: Clones arising from infection and from vaccination showed marked clonal contraction late after vaccination.

This clonotype originated in a human donor who had a prior SARS-CoV-2 infection. This specimen was CD4+ T cells from PBMCs cultured with a peptide pool, taken before COVID-19 vaccination. The rearrangement joins TRBV7-8 to TRBJ2-3, with TRBD2 matching over 8 bases. DNA of the CDR3: TGTGCCAGCAGCTTCGGACTAGCAATAAGCACAGATACGCAGTATTTT. Translating gives CASSFGLAISTDTQYF.